Listed here is a single TCR beta chain. Its antigen is undetermined. This sample was taken from a study of blood T cells in healthy people across ages. Broader study findings: It was found that TCR beta diversity correlated strongly with the percentage of naive T cells.

Together with a sample-barcoded 5' primer, a J-beta primer mix was included in a second PCR lasting about 7 to 11 cycles. TCRdb redid the calling of the 5' RACE reads with MiXCR, one entry per CDR3 protein. The profile shows more than 500,000 distinct CDR3 sequences, over 25% of them singletons. The CDR3 sequence is 13 residues long. Germline values: CDR1 SQVTM, CDR2 ANQGSEA. The sample was also linked to a second study, of T cells of mothers and their children. That work contributes: The study recruited a few healthy Caucasian mothers and their six children as donors. In cDNA synthesis, all of the extracted RNA was used at roughly 1.6 ug per 15 ul. Added by the second PCR's M1S primer were sample barcodes and 2-4 random nucleotides.

This sequence originates from a boy aged 2-15 years in good health. The chain recombines TRBV29-1 with TRBJ2-5, with TRBD2 identical over 12 bases. The J call may be in error: the DNA end matches TRBJ2-1 better. Sequenced sample: blood. The CDR3 protein is CSVLAGGPEEQFF. The CDR3 bases are TGCAGCGTGCTAGCGGGAGGGCCTGAAGAGCAGTTCTTC.